The entry below gives a single T cell receptor beta chain sequence along with its context. Its matching antigen is unknown. The data stem from a study of shared clonotypes between healthy human individuals. Study-level findings and limits: Naive subsets usually exceeded memory subsets in estimated richness.

The assay was immunoSEQ multiplex PCR, and TCRdb's table has in-frame clones only and misses some. The top ten clones hold 0.89% of a sample with about 1.1 million clones, 60% to 80% of them seen once. The sequence derives from a young man in good health. Some clones in this sample may be carry-over from other donors' samples. The sequenced material came from memory CD4+ T cells from PBMCs. Subset in this sample: CD45RA-negative fraction.

The CDR3 here is CASSWGQGGDEAFF. The DNA of the CDR3 is TGCGCCAGCAGCTGGGGACAGGGCGGAGATGAAGCTTTCTTT. V gene TRBV5-1 combines with J gene TRBJ1-1; 9 nucleotides line up with TRBD1. In germline, CDR1 is SGHRS, CDR2 YFSETQ. Trimming cost V 3 bases and J 7 bases; bases outside gene matches: 7. The CDR3 runs 14 residues.